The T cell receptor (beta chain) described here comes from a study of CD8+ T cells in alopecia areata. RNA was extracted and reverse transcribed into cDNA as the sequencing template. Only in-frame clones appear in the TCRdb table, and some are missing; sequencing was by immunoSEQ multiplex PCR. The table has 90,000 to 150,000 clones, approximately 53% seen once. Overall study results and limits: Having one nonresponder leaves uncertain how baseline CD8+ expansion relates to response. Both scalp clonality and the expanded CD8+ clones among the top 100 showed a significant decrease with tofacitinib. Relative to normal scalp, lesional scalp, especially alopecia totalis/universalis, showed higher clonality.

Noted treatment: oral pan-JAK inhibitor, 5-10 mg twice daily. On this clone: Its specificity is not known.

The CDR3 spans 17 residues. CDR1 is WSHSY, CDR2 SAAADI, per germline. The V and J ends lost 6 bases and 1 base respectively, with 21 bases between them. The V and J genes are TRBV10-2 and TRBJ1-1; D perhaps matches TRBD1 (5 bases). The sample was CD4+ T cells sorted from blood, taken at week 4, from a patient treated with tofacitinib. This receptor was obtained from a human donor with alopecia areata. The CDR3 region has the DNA TGCGCCAGCAGCTTCGGACAACTAAAGAGAGAGAACACTGAAGCTTTCTTT. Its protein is CASSFGQLKRENTEAFF.